Below are 9 T cell receptor beta chains sequenced from a single sample in a study of cytomegalovirus exposure and HLA in healthy donors. Primers: 60 Vbeta forward and 13 Jbeta reverse. This table comes from immunoSEQ multiplex PCR, and its TCRdb copy is limited to in-frame clones, with some not included. Among 150,000 to 170,000 clones, 80% were seen once, and the ten largest hold about 5.6%. Sequencing was performed on PBMCs. All receptors come from a woman in her thirties or forties in good health and CMV-seropositive.

This clone was recorded only once. The CDR3 loop is CASSRGQASNQPQHF. The CDR3 DNA follows: TGTGCCAGCAGCAGAGGACAGGCTAGCAATCAGCCCCAGCATTTT. The V and J genes are TRBV7-2 and TRBJ1-5, with 7 bases identical to TRBD1. The V gene end was trimmed by 5 bases and the J gene end by 0 bases; junction bases not matched to a gene: 4. CDR3 length: 15 amino acids. CDR1 and CDR2 (germline): SGHTA, FQGNSA.

This clone was seen only once. The chain employs TRBV27 and TRBJ2-7, with TRBD2 matching 8 bases. This CDR3 comprises 15 residues. V shed 3 bases, J shed 3 bases, and the junction held 7 bases outside the gene matches. CDR1 and CDR2 from the germline V gene are MNHEY and SMNVEV (reference sequence). The CDR3 protein is CASSFLGGVVYEQYF. The CDR3 DNA reads TGTGCCAGCAGTTTCCTCGGGGGGGTGGTCTACGAGCAGTACTTC.

This clone was detected a few times. The V call is TRBV27, the J call TRBJ2-7; 13 bases fit TRBD2. The CDR3 is 17 amino acids. Losses at the gene ends were 4 bases for V and 0 bases for J; bases not matched to a gene: 6. Germline V gene sequence: CDR1 MNHEY, CDR2 SMNVEV (reference sequence). CDR3 in amino acids: CASSSGLAGTPSYEQYF. CDR3 nucleotides: TGTGCCAGCAGTTCGGGACTAGCGGGGACCCCCTCCTACGAGCAGTACTTC.

Written as DNA, the CDR3 is TGTGCCAGCAGCCGACGTGGGACAGCCTACGAGCAGTACTTC. It codes for CASSRRGTAYEQYF. This rearrangement joins TRBV4-2 to TRBJ2-7; 7 positions match TRBD1. Germline V lookup: CDR1 LGHNA, CDR2 YNFKEQ. V was pared by 4 bases and J by 2 bases, with 5 bases of the junction left unmatched. The CDR3 contains 14 residues.

This clone was seen only a few times. The CDR3 reads CASSPGGLNGYTF. The CDR3, as DNA: TGTGCCAGCAGCCCGGGGGGGTTGAATGGCTACACCTTC. This rearrangement joins TRBV27 to TRBJ1-2, with D possibly matching TRBD1 (5 bases). Germline V gene data show CDR1 as MNHEY and CDR2 as SMNVEV (reference sequence). V was trimmed by 6 bases and J by 6 bases, leaving 14 bases between them. The CDR3 extends over 13 amino acids.

CDR3 DNA sequence: TGTGCCAGCAAGGTAGCGGAGGCCACAGATACGCAGTATTTT. Its translation is CASKVAEATDTQYF. V usage is TRBV6-1 and J usage is TRBJ2-3, with D maybe TRBD2 (6 bases). The CDR3 is 14 residues long. The germline gives CDR1 MNHNS, CDR2 SASEGT. The V end was cut by 7 bases, the J end by 2 bases, with 13 bases between.

The chain couples TRBV7-9 to TRBJ2-2; D perhaps matches TRBD2 (6 bases). Per the germline V gene, CDR1 is SEHNR and CDR2 is FQNEAQ (reference sequence). The CDR3 runs to 16 residues. Trimming pared 1 base from V and 5 bases from J, leaving 14 bases between. For the CDR3, the DNA is TGTGCCAGCAGCTTAGATGGTCTAGCGAGGACCGGGGAGCTGTTTTTT. This translates into CASSLDGLARTGELFF.

The CDR3 is CSVEVWDRDYNEQFF. Here the CDR3 DNA reads TGCAGCGTTGAAGTCTGGGACAGAGACTACAATGAGCAGTTCTTC. The gene calls are TRBV29-1 and TRBJ2-1; 7 nucleotides line up with TRBD1. Germline CDR1 reads SQVTM; CDR2 reads ANQGSEA. The CDR3 has 15 residues. Germline trimming cut 1 base from V and 3 bases from J; bases unmatched to any gene: 6.

This clone was recorded a few times. The chain carries TRBV19 and TRBJ2-3; weak D call: TRBD1 (6 bases). V shed 3 bases and J shed 6 bases, with 16 bases lying between them. CDR1 is LNHDA, CDR2 SQIVND, per germline (reference sequence). The CDR3 has 15 residues. In DNA, the CDR3 is TGTGCCAGTAGTATTATGGGGGCGTCAGGCGATACGCAGTATTTT. Protein product: CASSIMGASGDTQYF.